These T cell receptor beta chains were read from a single sample in a study of response to subunit inactivated influenza vaccine. From the RT-PCR reads, TCRdb called clonotypes with MiXCR, one entry per CDR3 protein. The top ten hold roughly 13% of the sample, which has around 570,000 distinct CDR3 sequences, about 7.6% seen once. This specimen consisted of PBMCs from blood, obtained roughly 24 months after vaccination. These receptors all stem from a man between 50 and 69 years old who received an inactivated influenza vaccine. Each CDR3 is given with its conserved first and last residue. Fields, in order: D gene, V gene, clone size, J gene, CDR3 DNA, CDR3 protein. D genes are given only for firm matches. The listing skips clone size in some rows; elsewhere it reads once, few, many or a size class.

TRBD2	TRBV5-1	-	TRBJ2-1	TGCGCCAGCAGCTTGCCTAGCGGGAACAATGAGCAGTTCTTC	CASSLPSGNNEQFF
TRBD2	TRBV28	-	TRBJ2-7	TGTGCCAGCAGTTCCCTGACTAGCGGAAGTTACGAGCAGTACTTC	CASSSLTSGSYEQYF
TRBD1	TRBV20-1	-	TRBJ1-5	TGCAGTGCTTACGACAGGGGGATCATCGGCAATCAGCCCCAGCATTTT	CSAYDRGIIGNQPQHF
-	TRBV20-1	-	TRBJ1-5	TGCAGTGCTAGAGAAGGCTTCAATCAGCCCCAGCATTTT	CSAREGFNQPQHF
-	TRBV18	few	TRBJ2-7	TGTGCCAGCTCCTACTCCGGGACTGACTACGAGCAGTACTTC	CASSYSGTDYEQYF
-	TRBV12-3/TRBV12-4	many	TRBJ2-7	TGTGCCAGCAGTCCACGGACACCCCCCTACGAGCAGTACTTC	CASSPRTPPYEQYF
-	TRBV9	-	TRBJ2-3	TGTGCCAGCAGCGTAAGGGCAGGGGACACAGATACGCAGTATTTT	CASSVRAGDTDTQYF
-	TRBV28	few	TRBJ2-7	TGTGCCAGCAGGCCGGGACACAACTACGAGCAGTACTTC	CASRPGHNYEQYF
TRBD2	TRBV10-2	many	TRBJ2-3	TGCGCCAGCAAGGTAGCGGGGGGCACAGATACGCAGTATTTT	CASKVAGGTDTQYF
-	TRBV7-2	-	TRBJ1-6	TGTGCCAGCAGCTCCCGACCGTCTTATAATTCACCCCTCCACTTT	CASSSRPSYNSPLHF
-	TRBV12-3/TRBV12-4	-	TRBJ1-3	TGTGCCAGCAGCACGACATCCGGACGCGGAAACACCATATATTTT	CASSTTSGRGNTIYF
-	TRBV6-5	few	TRBJ2-3	TGTGCCAGCAGTTCCCGGCTAGCTACTAGCACAGATACGCAGTATTTT	CASSSRLATSTDTQYF
-	TRBV5-1	few	TRBJ1-2	TGCGCCAGCAGCTTGGCAGGGGTCGATGGCTACACCTTC	CASSLAGVDGYTF
-	TRBV29-1	-	TRBJ2-1	TGCAGCGTTCGGTCTTGGAGCATGCGGAATGAGCAGTTCTTC	CSVRSWSMRNEQFF
-	TRBV27	-	TRBJ2-7	TGTGCCAGCAGTTTAGGGGGGCCGGCCCTCGGGGGCGAGCAGTACTTC	CASSLGGPALGGEQYF
TRBD2	TRBV10-3	many	TRBJ2-7	TGTGCCATCAGTGAGGGGACTAGCGGGAAAGGTTACGAGCAGTACTTC	CAISEGTSGKGYEQYF
-	TRBV30	many	TRBJ2-5	TGTGCCTGGATTCCCTCGGACGGAGAACCCCAAGAGACCCAGTACTTC	CAWIPSDGEPQETQYF
TRBD2	TRBV10-2	few	TRBJ2-3	TGCGCCAGCGCGGGGGGCTACACAGATACGCAGTATTTT	CASAGGYTDTQYF
-	TRBV6-5	few	TRBJ2-2	TGTGCCAGCAGTTACTGGGGAAACGGCGGGGAGCTGTTTTTT	CASSYWGNGGELFF
TRBD2	TRBV7-8	-	TRBJ2-3	TGTGCCAGCGCGAACCCGGGGGGTACATATGATACGCAGTATTTT	CASANPGGTYDTQYF
-	TRBV20-1	many	TRBJ1-1	TGCAGTGCTCGACTACAGGGTACTGAAGCTTTCTTT	CSARLQGTEAFF
-	TRBV20-1	-	TRBJ1-2	TGCAGTGCTAGTAGGGGGATGGACGGGTATGGCTACACCTTC	CSASRGMDGYGYTF
-	TRBV25-1	many	TRBJ1-6	TGTGCCAGCAGTGACGCTGGGATCAATTCACCCCTCCACTTT	CASSDAGINSPLHF
-	TRBV21-1	-	TRBJ2-3	TGTGCCAGCAGCAAAGTCGGGCTTAGCACAGATACGCAGTATTTT	CASSKVGLSTDTQYF
-	TRBV4-3	-	TRBJ2-7	TGCGCCAGCAGCCAAGAGGGCAGCGAGAGCTCCTACGAGCAGTACTTC	CASSQEGSESSYEQYF
-	TRBV12-3/TRBV12-4	many	TRBJ2-7	TGTGCCAGCAGTTCCCCACAGGGACTCCCTCCCTACGAGCAGTACTTC	CASSSPQGLPPYEQYF
TRBD2	TRBV9	many	TRBJ2-1	TGTGCCAGCAGCGTAGCCGGCGGGAGGGTCTCCCATGAGCAGTTCTTC	CASSVAGGRVSHEQFF
-	TRBV12-3/TRBV12-4	-	TRBJ1-5	TGTGCCACCGCTCCGGATGGCAATCAGCCCCAGCATTTT	CATAPDGNQPQHF
TRBD2	TRBV4-2	-	TRBJ2-1	TGTGCCAGCAGCCAAAATTTAGCGGGAGCTTACAATGAGCAGTTCTTC	CASSQNLAGAYNEQFF
TRBD1	TRBV12-5	-	TRBJ1-5	TGTGCTAGTGGTTTGGCCGCAGGGGGCGGTCAGCCCCAGCATTTT	CASGLAAGGGQPQHF
-	TRBV14	-	TRBJ1-1	TGTGCCAGCAGCCAAGGGTTGAGCACTGAAGCTTTCTTT	CASSQGLSTEAFF
-	TRBV20-1	few	TRBJ2-5	TGCTGTGCTAGAAGGGTCCGTGACGAGCGCTCCCAAGAGACCCAGTACTTC	CCARRVRDERSQETQYF
TRBD1	TRBV29-1	many	TRBJ1-1	TGCAGCACGGGCTCCCGGGACAGGCGAATGAACACTGAAGCTTTCTTT	CSTGSRDRRMNTEAFF
-	TRBV7-2	few	TRBJ1-4	TGTGCCAGCAGCTTAGTCGCGGGGGGAATTGGGGAAAAACTGTTTTTT	CASSLVAGGIGEKLFF
TRBD2	TRBV20-1	few	TRBJ2-7	TGCAGTGCTAGTAACTCCCTACCGGGGGGCTCCTACGAGCAGTACTTC	CSASNSLPGGSYEQYF
-	TRBV20-1	many	TRBJ1-5	TGCAGTGCTAGAGATCTAAGCACAGTTGGTCAGCCCCAGCATTTT	CSARDLSTVGQPQHF
TRBD2	TRBV10-1	-	TRBJ2-1	TGCGCCAGCAGTCTCGGGACTAACAATGAGCAGTTCTTC	CASSLGTNNEQFF
TRBD1	TRBV5-1	many	TRBJ2-5	TGCGCCAGCAGCTTGGGGACAGGGGGACAAGAGACCCAGTACTTC	CASSLGTGGQETQYF
TRBD1	TRBV12-3/TRBV12-4	many	TRBJ1-3	TGTGCCAGCAGCTTAAGACAGGGGTCTAGCTCTGGAAACACCATATATTTT	CASSLRQGSSSGNTIYF
-	TRBV12-3/TRBV12-4	few	TRBJ1-2	TGTGCCAGCAGTTATAACAGCCTTAACTATGGCTACACCTTC	CASSYNSLNYGYTF
-	TRBV12-3/TRBV12-4	few	TRBJ1-5	TGTGCCAGCAGTTTAGGGGAAGGGGGCAATCAGCCCCAGCATTTT	CASSLGEGGNQPQHF